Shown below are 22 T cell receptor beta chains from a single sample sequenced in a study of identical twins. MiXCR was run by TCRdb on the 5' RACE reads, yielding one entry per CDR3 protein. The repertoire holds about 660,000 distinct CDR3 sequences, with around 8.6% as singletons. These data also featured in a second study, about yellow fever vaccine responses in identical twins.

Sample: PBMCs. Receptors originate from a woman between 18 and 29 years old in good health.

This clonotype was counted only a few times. In nucleotides, the CDR3 is TGTGCCAGCAGTTCACAGGTCCTCTCCTACGAGCAGTACTTC. It translates to CASSSQVLSYEQYF. The chain employs TRBV12-3 or TRBV12-4 and TRBJ2-7; tentative D call: TRBD1 (5 bases). Trimming cost V 4 bases and J 0 bases, with 10 bases left between them. The CDR3 loop spans 14 amino acids.

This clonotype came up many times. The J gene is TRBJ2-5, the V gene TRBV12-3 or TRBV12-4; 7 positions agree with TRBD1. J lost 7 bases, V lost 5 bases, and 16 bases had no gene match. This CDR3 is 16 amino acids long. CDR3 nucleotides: TGTGCCAGCAGTAGCGATCGCGGACAGGTTGTGAGGACCCAGTACTTC. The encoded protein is CASSSDRGQVVRTQYF.

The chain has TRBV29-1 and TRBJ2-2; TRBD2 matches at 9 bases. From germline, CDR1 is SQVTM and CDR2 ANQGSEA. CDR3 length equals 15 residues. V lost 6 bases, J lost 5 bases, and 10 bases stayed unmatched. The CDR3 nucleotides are TGCAGCGTGGCGGGGGTAGCGGGGGAGACCGGGGAGCTGTTTTTT. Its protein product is CSVAGVAGETGELFF.

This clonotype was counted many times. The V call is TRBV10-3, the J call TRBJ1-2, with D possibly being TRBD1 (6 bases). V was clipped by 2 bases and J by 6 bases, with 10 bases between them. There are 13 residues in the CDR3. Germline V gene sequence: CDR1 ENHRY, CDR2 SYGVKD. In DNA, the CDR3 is TGTGCCATCAGTGAGAGGGACACCGATGGCTACACCTTC. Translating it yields CAISERDTDGYTF.

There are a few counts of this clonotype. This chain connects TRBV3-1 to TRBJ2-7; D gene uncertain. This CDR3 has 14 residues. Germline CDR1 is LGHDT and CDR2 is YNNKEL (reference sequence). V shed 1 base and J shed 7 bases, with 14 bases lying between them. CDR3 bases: TGTGCCAGCAGCCAAGGGGCCAGTGTTGGGGAGCAGTACTTC. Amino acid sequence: CASSQGASVGEQYF.

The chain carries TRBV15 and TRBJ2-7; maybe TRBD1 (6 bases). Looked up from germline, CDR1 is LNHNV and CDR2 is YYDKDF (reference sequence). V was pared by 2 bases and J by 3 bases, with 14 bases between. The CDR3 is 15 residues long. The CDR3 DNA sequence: TGTGCCACCAGCAGAAACAGGGTGGGCAACTACGAGCAGTACTTC. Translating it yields CATSRNRVGNYEQYF.

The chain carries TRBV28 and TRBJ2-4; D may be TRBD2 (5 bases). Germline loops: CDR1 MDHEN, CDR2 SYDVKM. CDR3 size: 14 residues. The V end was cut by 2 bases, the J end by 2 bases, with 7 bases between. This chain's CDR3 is CASSLGRPKNIQYF. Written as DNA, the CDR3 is TGTGCCAGCAGTTTAGGGAGACCCAAAAACATTCAGTACTTC.

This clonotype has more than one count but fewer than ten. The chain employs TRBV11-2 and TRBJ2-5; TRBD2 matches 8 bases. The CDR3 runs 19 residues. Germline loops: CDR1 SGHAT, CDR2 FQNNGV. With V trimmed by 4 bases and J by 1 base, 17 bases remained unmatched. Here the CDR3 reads CASSSIPTSVGISQETQYF. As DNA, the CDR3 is TGTGCCAGCAGCTCAATCCCGACTAGCGTGGGTATCTCCCAAGAGACCCAGTACTTC.

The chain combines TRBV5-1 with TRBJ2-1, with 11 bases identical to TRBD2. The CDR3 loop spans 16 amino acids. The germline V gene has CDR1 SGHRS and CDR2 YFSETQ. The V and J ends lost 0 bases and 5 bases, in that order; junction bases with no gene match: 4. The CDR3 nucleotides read TGCGCCAGCAGCTTGGCACAGACTAGCGGGGACAATGAGCAGTTCTTC. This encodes CASSLAQTSGDNEQFF.

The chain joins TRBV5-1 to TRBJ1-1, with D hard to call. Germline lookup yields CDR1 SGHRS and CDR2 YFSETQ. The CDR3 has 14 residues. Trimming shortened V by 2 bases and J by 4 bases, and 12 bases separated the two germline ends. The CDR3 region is CASSFRGWGTEAFF. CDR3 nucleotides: TGCGCCAGCAGCTTCAGAGGGTGGGGCACTGAAGCTTTCTTT.

The CDR3 protein is CASSEVAVGDEQFF. In nucleotides, the CDR3 is TGTGCCAGCAGTGAGGTAGCGGTAGGGGATGAGCAGTTCTTC. V is TRBV2 and J is TRBJ2-1; TRBD2 is a possible D gene (6 bases). The CDR3 covers 14 residues. Germline loops: CDR1 SNHLY, CDR2 FYNNEI. V lost 3 bases to trimming and J lost 8 bases, with 14 bases between them.

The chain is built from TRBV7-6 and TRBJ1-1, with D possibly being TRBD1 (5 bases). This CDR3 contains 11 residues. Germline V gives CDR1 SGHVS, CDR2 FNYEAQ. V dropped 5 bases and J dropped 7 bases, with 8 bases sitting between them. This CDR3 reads CASSDGGEAFF. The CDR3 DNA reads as TGTGCCAGCAGCGATGGGGGTGAAGCTTTCTTT.

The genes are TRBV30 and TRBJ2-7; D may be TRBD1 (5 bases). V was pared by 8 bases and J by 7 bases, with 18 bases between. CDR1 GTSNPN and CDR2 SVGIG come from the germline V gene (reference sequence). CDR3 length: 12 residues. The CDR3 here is CALRQMSEEQYF. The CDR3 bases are TGTGCCCTCCGACAGATGAGTGAAGAGCAGTACTTC.

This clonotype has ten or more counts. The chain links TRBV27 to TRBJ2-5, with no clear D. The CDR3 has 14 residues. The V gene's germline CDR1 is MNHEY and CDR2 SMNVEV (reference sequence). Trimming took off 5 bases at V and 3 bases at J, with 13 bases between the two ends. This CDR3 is CASSPRYSEETQYF. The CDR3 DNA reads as TGTGCCAGCAGTCCCCGCTACTCTGAAGAGACCCAGTACTTC.

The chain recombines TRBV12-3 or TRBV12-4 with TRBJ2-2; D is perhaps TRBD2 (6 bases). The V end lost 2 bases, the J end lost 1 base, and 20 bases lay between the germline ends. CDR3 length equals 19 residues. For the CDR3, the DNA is TGTGCCAGCAGTTTACGGGGACTCGCCGATTATCAGAACACCGGGGAGCTGTTTTTT. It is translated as CASSLRGLADYQNTGELFF.

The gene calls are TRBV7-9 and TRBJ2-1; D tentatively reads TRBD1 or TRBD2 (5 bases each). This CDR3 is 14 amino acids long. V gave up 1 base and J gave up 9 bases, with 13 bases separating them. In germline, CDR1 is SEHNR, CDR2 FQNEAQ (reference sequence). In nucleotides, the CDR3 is TGTGCCAGCAGCTTAGAGGTGGGGGTCCCTGAGCAGTTCTTC. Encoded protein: CASSLEVGVPEQFF.

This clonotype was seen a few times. CDR3 nucleotides: TGTGCCAGCAGCTTAGTTGGGGGCTATTCACCCCTCCACTTT. Amino acids: CASSLVGGYSPLHF. J is TRBJ1-6 and V is TRBV7-9; TRBD1 might be the D (6 bases). Per the germline V gene, CDR1 is SEHNR and CDR2 is FQNEAQ (reference sequence). The CDR3 contains 14 residues. The V gene lost 1 base and the J gene lost 8 bases, with 9 bases spanning the gap.

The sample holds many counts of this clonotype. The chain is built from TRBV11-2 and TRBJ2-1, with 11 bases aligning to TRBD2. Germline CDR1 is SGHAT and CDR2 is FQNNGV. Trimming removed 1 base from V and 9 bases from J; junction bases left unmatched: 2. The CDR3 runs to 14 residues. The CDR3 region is CASSLGLAGPEQFF. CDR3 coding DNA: TGTGCCAGCAGCTTAGGACTAGCGGGACCTGAGCAGTTCTTC. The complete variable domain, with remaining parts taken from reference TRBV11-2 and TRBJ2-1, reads EAGVAQSPRYKIIEKRQSVAFWCNPISGHATLYWYQQILGQGPKLLIQFQNNGVVDDSQLPKDRFSAERLKGVDSTLKIQPAKLEDSAVYLCASSLGLAGPEQFFGPGTRLTVL.

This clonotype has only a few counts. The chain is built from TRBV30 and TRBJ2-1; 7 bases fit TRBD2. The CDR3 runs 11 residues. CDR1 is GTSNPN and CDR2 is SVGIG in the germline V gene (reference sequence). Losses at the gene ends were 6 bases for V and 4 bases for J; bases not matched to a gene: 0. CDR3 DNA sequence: TGTGCCTGCGGGGGGTACAATGAGCAGTTCTTC. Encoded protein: CACGGYNEQFF.

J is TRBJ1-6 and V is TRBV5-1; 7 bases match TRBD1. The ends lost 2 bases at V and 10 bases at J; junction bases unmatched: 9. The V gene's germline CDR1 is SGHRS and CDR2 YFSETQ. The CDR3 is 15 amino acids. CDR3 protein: CASSLTGTDRSPLHF. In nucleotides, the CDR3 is TGCGCCAGCAGCTTAACCGGGACAGATCGATCACCCCTCCACTTT.

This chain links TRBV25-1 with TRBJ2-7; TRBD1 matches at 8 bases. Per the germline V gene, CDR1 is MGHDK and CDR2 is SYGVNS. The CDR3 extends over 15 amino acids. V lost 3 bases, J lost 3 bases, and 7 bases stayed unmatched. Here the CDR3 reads CASSDSAGGFYEQYF. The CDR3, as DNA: TGTGCCAGCAGTGACTCGGCAGGGGGCTTCTACGAGCAGTACTTC.

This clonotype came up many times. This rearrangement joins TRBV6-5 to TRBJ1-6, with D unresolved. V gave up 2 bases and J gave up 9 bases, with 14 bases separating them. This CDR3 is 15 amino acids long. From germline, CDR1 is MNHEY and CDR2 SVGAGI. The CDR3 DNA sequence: TGTGCCAGCAGTTACAGGACGGCGGGGAGTTCACCCCTCCACTTT. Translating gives CASSYRTAGSSPLHF.